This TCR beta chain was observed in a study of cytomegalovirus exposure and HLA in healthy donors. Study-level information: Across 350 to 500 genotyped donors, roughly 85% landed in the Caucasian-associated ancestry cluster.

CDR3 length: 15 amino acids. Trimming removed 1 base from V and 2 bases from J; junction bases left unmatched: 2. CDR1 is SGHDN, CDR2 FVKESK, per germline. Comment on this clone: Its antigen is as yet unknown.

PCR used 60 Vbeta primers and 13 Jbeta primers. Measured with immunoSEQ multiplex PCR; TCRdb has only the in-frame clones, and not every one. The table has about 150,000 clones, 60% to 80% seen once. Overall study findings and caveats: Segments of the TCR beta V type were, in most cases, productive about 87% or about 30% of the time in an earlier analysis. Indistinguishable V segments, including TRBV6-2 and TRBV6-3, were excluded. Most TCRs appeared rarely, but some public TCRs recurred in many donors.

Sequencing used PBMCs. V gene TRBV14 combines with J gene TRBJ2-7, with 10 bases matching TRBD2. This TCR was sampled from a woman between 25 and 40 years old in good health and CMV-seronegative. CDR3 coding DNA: TGTGCCAGCAGCCAAGTAGCGGGGGGCCCCTACGAGCAGTACTTC. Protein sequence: CASSQVAGGPYEQYF.